This T cell receptor (beta chain) emerged from a study of blood T cell repertoires in COVID-19. Across the study: T cells, B-cell-depleted T cells, or PBMCs provided the cDNA or gDNA that served as material.

This clone was detected only once. The protocol was immunoSEQ multiplex PCR, while the TCRdb copy is restricted to in-frame clones and leaves out a portion. The sample holds about 60,000 clones, approximately 85% seen once. The clonotype originates from a human donor in a cohort sampled during active COVID-19. Input material: peripheral blood.

CDR3 sequence reads: CASSQEGQGALGTEAFF. Written as DNA, the CDR3 is TGTGCCAGCAGCCAAGAGGGACAGGGGGCGCTGGGAACTGAAGCTTTCTTT. The chain joins TRBV3-1 (or the pseudogene TRBV3-2) to TRBJ1-1; TRBD1 matches 12 bases. Trimming at V came to 0 bases and at J to 5 bases, leaving 7 bases not matched to a gene. CDR3 length: 17 residues. The V gene's germline CDR1 is LGHDT and CDR2 YNNKEL (reference sequence).